The rows below give T cell receptor beta chains drawn from one sample of a study of shared clonotypes between healthy human individuals. Sequenced by immunoSEQ multiplex PCR; TCRdb stores in-frame clones only, minus some. The sample includes 2 million to 2.5 million clones, over 85% of them seen just once. Sequenced sample: naive CD4+ T cells from PBMCs. Source of these receptors: a man between 18 and 29 years old in good health. Some clones in this sample may be carry-over from other donors' samples. CDR3s include the opening cysteine and the closing phenylalanine or tryptophan. D genes are given only for firm matches. A clone size is listed for some rows: how often the clone was seen (once, few, many), or a class if it is expanded.

J gene: TRBJ2-1
V gene: TRBV19
D gene: -
clone size: -
CDR3 protein: CASSIHRPSEEQFF
CDR3 DNA: TGTGCCAGTAGTATTCATCGTCCCAGTGAGGAGCAGTTCTTC

J gene: TRBJ1-5
V gene: TRBV6-1
D gene: -
clone size: -
CDR3 protein: CASSGGAWAQPQHF
CDR3 DNA: TGTGCCAGCAGTGGTGGAGCGTGGGCACAGCCCCAGCATTTT

J gene: TRBJ1-1
V gene: TRBV5-4
D gene: -
clone size: -
CDR3 protein: CASSLGGRNTEAFF
CDR3 DNA: TGTGCCAGCAGCTTGGGGGGGCGAAACACTGAAGCTTTCTTT

J gene: TRBJ2-7
V gene: TRBV5-8
D gene: TRBD2
clone size: -
CDR3 protein: CASSLRSSGEQYF
CDR3 DNA: TGTGCCAGCAGCTTGCGATCTAGCGGCGAGCAGTACTTC

J gene: TRBJ2-7
V gene: TRBV6-5
D gene: -
clone size: once
CDR3 protein: CASSYSVSDYEQYF
CDR3 DNA: TGTGCCAGCAGTTACTCGGTCTCTGACTACGAGCAGTACTTC

J gene: TRBJ2-5
V gene: TRBV5-1
D gene: -
clone size: few
CDR3 protein: CASSWASGGQETQYF
CDR3 DNA: TGCGCCAGCAGCTGGGCCTCCGGCGGCCAAGAGACCCAGTACTTC

J gene: TRBJ1-4
V gene: TRBV27
D gene: TRBD1
clone size: -
CDR3 protein: CASRQTGAGEKLFF
CDR3 DNA: TGTGCCAGCAGGCAAACAGGGGCGGGTGAAAAACTGTTTTTT

J gene: TRBJ2-2
V gene: TRBV5-1
D gene: TRBD1
clone size: -
CDR3 protein: CASRTTGANTGELFF
CDR3 DNA: TGCGCCAGCAGAACGACAGGGGCGAACACCGGGGAGCTGTTTTTT

J gene: TRBJ1-1
V gene: TRBV19
D gene: -
clone size: -
CDR3 protein: CASTPRVGLNTEAFF
CDR3 DNA: TGTGCCAGTACCCCCAGGGTAGGCTTGAACACTGAAGCTTTCTTT

J gene: TRBJ2-7
V gene: TRBV6-6
D gene: -
clone size: -
CDR3 protein: CASSWLGLEYYEQYF
CDR3 DNA: TGTGCCAGCAGTTGGCTCGGGTTGGAGTACTACGAGCAGTACTTC

J gene: TRBJ1-1
V gene: TRBV28
D gene: -
clone size: -
CDR3 protein: CASSLVAAEAFF
CDR3 DNA: TGTGCCAGCAGTTTGGTAGCCGCTGAAGCTTTCTTT

J gene: TRBJ1-1
V gene: TRBV7-9
D gene: TRBD1
clone size: -
CDR3 protein: CASSTRQGTDLNTEAFF
CDR3 DNA: TGTGCCAGCAGCACACGACAGGGGACCGATTTGAACACTGAAGCTTTCTTT

J gene: TRBJ1-1
V gene: TRBV5-4
D gene: -
clone size: -
CDR3 protein: CASSPGAGAKPYTEAFF
CDR3 DNA: TGTGCCAGCAGCCCCGGGGCCGGCGCCAAACCATACACTGAAGCTTTCTTT

J gene: TRBJ1-1
V gene: TRBV28
D gene: -
clone size: -
CDR3 protein: CASSSRRWAFF
CDR3 DNA: TGTGCCAGCAGTTCCCGGAGATGGGCTTTCTTT

J gene: TRBJ1-1
V gene: TRBV5-8
D gene: -
clone size: -
CDR3 protein: CASSLGPRITNTEAFF
CDR3 DNA: TGTGCCAGCAGCTTGGGGCCCCGCATCACGAACACTGAAGCTTTCTTT

J gene: TRBJ2-7
V gene: TRBV28
D gene: -
clone size: -
CDR3 protein: CASTLGVGSYEQYF
CDR3 DNA: TGTGCCAGCACATTAGGGGTAGGGTCCTACGAGCAGTACTTC

J gene: TRBJ1-1
V gene: TRBV11-2
D gene: TRBD1
clone size: -
CDR3 protein: CASSLGRDRGAFF
CDR3 DNA: TGTGCCAGCAGCTTAGGAAGGGACAGGGGGGCTTTCTTT

J gene: TRBJ1-4
V gene: TRBV7-2
D gene: -
clone size: -
CDR3 protein: CASSLAQVYATNEKLFF
CDR3 DNA: TGTGCCAGCAGCTTAGCACAGGTCTATGCAACTAATGAAAAACTGTTTTTT

J gene: TRBJ2-3
V gene: TRBV10-1
D gene: TRBD1
clone size: -
CDR3 protein: CASSRKTGADTQYF
CDR3 DNA: TGCGCCAGCAGTAGAAAGACAGGGGCAGATACGCAGTATTTT

J gene: TRBJ2-5
V gene: TRBV9
D gene: TRBD2
clone size: -
CDR3 protein: CASSVDLGEGETQYF
CDR3 DNA: TGTGCCAGCAGCGTAGACCTCGGGGAGGGAGAGACCCAGTACTTC

J gene: TRBJ2-7
V gene: TRBV6-1
D gene: -
clone size: -
CDR3 protein: CASSGGLDNPLGEQYF
CDR3 DNA: TGTGCCAGCAGTGGTGGGTTGGACAATCCCCTAGGGGAGCAGTACTTC

J gene: TRBJ2-2
V gene: TRBV7-9
D gene: -
clone size: -
CDR3 protein: CASTRGGTGELFF
CDR3 DNA: TGTGCCAGCACCAGGGGGGGCACCGGGGAGCTGTTTTTT

J gene: TRBJ2-1
V gene: TRBV5-1
D gene: -
clone size: -
CDR3 protein: CASSDKTGTTYNEQFF
CDR3 DNA: TGCGCCAGCAGCGACAAAACCGGGACAACCTACAATGAGCAGTTCTTC

J gene: TRBJ2-5
V gene: TRBV29-1
D gene: -
clone size: -
CDR3 protein: CSVSGVLQETQYF
CDR3 DNA: TGCAGCGTTTCGGGGGTTCTCCAAGAGACCCAGTACTTC

J gene: TRBJ1-5
V gene: TRBV7-8
D gene: -
clone size: once
CDR3 protein: CASSSLGRNNQPQHF
CDR3 DNA: TGTGCCAGCAGCTCCTTGGGACGCAACAATCAGCCCCAGCATTTT

J gene: TRBJ2-7
V gene: TRBV9
D gene: TRBD1
clone size: -
CDR3 protein: CASSVAGQGVDEQYF
CDR3 DNA: TGTGCCAGCAGCGTAGCGGGCCAGGGGGTGGACGAGCAGTACTTC

J gene: TRBJ1-1
V gene: TRBV5-1
D gene: -
clone size: -
CDR3 protein: CASSLAGGLNTEAFF
CDR3 DNA: TGCGCCAGCAGCTTGGCCGGGGGCTTGAACACTGAAGCTTTCTTT